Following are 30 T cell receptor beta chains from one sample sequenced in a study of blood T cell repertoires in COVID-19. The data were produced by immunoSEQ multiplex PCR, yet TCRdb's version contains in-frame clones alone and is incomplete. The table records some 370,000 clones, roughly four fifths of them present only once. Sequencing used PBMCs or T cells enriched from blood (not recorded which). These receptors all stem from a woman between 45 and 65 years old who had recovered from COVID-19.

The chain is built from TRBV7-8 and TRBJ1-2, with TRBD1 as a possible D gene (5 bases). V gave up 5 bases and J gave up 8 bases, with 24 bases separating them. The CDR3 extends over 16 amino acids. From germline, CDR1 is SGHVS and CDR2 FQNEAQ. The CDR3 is CASSGGRGAGWRGYTF. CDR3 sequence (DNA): TGTGCCAGCAGCGGGGGGAGGGGCGCAGGTTGGAGAGGCTACACCTTC.

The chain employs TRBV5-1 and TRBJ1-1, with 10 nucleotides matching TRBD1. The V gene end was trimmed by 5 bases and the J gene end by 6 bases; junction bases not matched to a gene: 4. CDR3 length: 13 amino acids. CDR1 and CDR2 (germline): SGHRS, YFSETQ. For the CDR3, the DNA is TGCGCCAGCAGGTGGGACAGGGGCGCTGAAGCTTTCTTT. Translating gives CASRWDRGAEAFF.

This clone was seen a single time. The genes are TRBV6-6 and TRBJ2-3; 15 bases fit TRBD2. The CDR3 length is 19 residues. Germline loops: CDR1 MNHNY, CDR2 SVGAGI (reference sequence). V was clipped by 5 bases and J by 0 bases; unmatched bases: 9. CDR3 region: CASSPLGLAGGVSTDTQYF. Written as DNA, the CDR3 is TGTGCCAGCAGTCCCTTAGGACTAGCGGGAGGGGTTAGCACAGATACGCAGTATTTT.

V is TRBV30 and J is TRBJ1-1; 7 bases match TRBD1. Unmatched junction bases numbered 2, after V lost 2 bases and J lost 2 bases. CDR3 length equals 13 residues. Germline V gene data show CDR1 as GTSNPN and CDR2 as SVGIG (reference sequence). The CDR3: CAWSYRGNTEAFF. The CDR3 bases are TGTGCCTGGAGTTACAGGGGAAACACTGAAGCTTTCTTT.

Here the CDR3 DNA reads TGTGCCAGCAGTGATGGGCCAGGGGGCTACACCTTC. It is translated as CASSDGPGGYTF. The J gene is TRBJ1-2, the V gene TRBV6-1; D may be TRBD1 (5 bases). The V and J ends lost 3 bases and 8 bases respectively, with 10 bases between them. Germline loops: CDR1 MNHNS, CDR2 SASEGT. This CDR3 spans 12 amino acids.

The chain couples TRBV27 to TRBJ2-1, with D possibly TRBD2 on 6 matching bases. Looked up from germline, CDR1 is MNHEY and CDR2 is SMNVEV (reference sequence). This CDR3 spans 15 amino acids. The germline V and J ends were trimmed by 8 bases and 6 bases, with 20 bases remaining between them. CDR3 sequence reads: CASSPRGLIRNEQFF. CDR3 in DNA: TGTGCCAGCTCCCCCCGTGGACTAATTCGCAATGAGCAGTTCTTC.

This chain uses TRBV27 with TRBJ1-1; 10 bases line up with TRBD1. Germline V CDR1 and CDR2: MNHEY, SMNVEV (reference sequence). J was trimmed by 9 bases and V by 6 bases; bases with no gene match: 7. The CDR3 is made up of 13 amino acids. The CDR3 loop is CASSPTGGFKAFF. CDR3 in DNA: TGTGCCAGCAGCCCGACAGGGGGCTTTAAAGCTTTCTTT.

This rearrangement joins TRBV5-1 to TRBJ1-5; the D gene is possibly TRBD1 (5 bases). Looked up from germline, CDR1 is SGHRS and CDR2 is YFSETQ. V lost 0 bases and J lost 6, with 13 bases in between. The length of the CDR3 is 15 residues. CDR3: CASSLDDSYSQPQHF. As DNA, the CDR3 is TGCGCCAGCAGCTTGGATGACAGTTACTCTCAGCCCCAGCATTTT.

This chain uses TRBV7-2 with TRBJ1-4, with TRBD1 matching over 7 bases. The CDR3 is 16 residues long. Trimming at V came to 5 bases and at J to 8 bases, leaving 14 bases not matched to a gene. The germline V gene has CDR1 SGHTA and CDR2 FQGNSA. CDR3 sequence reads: CASSKNPGQKSEKLFF. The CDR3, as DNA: TGTGCCAGCAGCAAGAACCCGGGACAGAAATCGGAAAAACTGTTTTTT. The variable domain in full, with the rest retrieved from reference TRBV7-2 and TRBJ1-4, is GAGVSQSPSNKVTEKGKDVELRCDPISGHTALYWYRQSLGQGLEFLIYFQGNSAPDKSGLPSDRFSAERTGGSVSTLTIQRTQQEDSAVYLCASSKNPGQKSEKLFFGSGTQLSVL.

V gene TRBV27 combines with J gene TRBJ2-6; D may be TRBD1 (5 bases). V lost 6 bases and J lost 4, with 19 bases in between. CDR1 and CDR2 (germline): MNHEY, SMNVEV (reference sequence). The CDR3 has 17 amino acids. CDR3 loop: CASSEHSGRGGANVLTF. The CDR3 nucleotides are TGTGCCAGCAGCGAACACTCAGGGCGAGGCGGGGCCAACGTCCTGACTTTC.

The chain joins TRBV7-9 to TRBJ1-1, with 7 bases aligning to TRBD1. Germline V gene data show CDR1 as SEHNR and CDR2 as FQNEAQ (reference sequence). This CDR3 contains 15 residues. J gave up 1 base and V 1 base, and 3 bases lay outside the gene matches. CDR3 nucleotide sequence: TGTGCCAGCAGCTTAGGCGGGACAGAGAACACTGAAGCTTTCTTT. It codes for CASSLGGTENTEAFF.

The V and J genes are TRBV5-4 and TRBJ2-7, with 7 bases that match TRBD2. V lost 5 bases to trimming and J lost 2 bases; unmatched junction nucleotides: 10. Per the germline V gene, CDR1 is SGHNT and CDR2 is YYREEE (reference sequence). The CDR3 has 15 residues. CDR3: CASSNQGGSPYEQYF. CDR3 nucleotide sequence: TGTGCCAGCAGTAACCAGGGCGGGAGTCCCTACGAGCAGTACTTC.

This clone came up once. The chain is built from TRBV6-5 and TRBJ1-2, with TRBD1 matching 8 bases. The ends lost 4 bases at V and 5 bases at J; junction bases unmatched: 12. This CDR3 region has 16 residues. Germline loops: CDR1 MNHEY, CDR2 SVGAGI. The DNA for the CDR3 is TGTGCCAGCAGTTTCGGGACAGGTGGGGGTTGGTATGGCTACACCTTC. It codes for CASSFGTGGGWYGYTF.

CDR3 region: CASSLGQINTEAFF. In DNA, the CDR3 is TGCGCCAGCAGCTTGGGACAGATAAACACTGAAGCTTTCTTT. The chain employs TRBV5-1 and TRBJ1-1; D is possibly TRBD1 (5 bases). Germline CDR1 SGHRS, CDR2 YFSETQ. V lost 0 bases to trimming and J lost 2 bases, with 8 bases between them. The CDR3 totals 14 residues. Supplemented by reference TRBV5-1 and TRBJ1-1, the full variable domain reads KAGVTQTPRYLIKTRGQQVTLSCSPISGHRSVSWYQQTPGQGLQFLFEYFSETQRNKGNFPGRFSGRQFSNSRSEMNVSTLELGDSALYLCASSLGQINTEAFFGQGTRLTVV.

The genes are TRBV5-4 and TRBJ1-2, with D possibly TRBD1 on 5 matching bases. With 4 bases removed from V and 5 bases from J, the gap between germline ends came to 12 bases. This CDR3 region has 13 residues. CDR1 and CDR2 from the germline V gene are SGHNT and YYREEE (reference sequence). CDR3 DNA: TGTGCCAGCAGCCTAGGACATACTTATGGCTACACCTTC. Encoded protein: CASSLGHTYGYTF.

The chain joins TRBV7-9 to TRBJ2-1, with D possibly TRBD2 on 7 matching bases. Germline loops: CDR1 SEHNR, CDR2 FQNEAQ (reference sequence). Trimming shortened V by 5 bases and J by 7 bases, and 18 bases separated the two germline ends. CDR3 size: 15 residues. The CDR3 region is CASSLKGDYRNEQFF. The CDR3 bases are TGTGCCAGCAGCCTGAAGGGGGACTACCGTAATGAGCAGTTCTTC. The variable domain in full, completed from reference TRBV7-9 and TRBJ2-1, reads DTGVSQNPRHKITKRGQNVTFRCDPISEHNRLYWYRQTLGQGPEFLTYFQNEAQLEKSRLLSDRFSAERPKGSFSTLEIQRTEQGDSAMYLCASSLKGDYRNEQFFGPGTRLTVL.

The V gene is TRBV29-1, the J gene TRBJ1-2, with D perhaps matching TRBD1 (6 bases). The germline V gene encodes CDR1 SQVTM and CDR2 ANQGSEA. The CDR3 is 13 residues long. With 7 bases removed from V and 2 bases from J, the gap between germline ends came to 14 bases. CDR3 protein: CSASGGFNYGYTF. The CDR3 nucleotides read TGCAGCGCCTCGGGGGGCTTCAACTATGGCTACACCTTC.

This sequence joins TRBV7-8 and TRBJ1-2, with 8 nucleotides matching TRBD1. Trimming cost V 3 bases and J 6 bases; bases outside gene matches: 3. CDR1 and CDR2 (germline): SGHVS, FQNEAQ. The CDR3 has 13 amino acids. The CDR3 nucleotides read TGTGCCAGCAGCTTGGACAGGGCTAATGGCTACACCTTC. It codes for CASSLDRANGYTF. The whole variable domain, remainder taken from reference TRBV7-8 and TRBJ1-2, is GAGVSQSPRYKVAKRGQDVALRCDPISGHVSLFWYQQALGQGPEFLTYFQNEAQLDKSGLPSDRFFAERPEGSVSTLKIQRTQQEDSAVYLCASSLDRANGYTFGSGTRLTVV.

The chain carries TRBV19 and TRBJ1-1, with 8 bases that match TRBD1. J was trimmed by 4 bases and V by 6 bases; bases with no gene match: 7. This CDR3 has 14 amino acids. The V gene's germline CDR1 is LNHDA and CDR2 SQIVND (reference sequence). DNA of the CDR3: TGTGCCAGTAGCTCACAGGGGGGAGGCACTGAAGCTTTCTTT. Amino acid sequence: CASSSQGGGTEAFF.

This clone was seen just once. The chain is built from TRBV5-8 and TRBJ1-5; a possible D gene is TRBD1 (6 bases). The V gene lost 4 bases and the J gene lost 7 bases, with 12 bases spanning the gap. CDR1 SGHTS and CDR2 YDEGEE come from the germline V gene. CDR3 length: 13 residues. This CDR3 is CASSNSGAQPQHF. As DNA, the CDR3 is TGTGCCAGCAGCAACTCAGGGGCCCAGCCCCAGCATTTT.

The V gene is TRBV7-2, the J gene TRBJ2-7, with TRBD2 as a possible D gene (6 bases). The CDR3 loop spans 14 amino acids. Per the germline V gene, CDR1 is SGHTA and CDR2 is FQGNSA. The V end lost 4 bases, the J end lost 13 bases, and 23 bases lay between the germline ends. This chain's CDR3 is CASSSVGQDPGTYF. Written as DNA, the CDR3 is TGTGCCAGCAGCTCCGTGGGGCAGGACCCAGGGACTTACTTC.

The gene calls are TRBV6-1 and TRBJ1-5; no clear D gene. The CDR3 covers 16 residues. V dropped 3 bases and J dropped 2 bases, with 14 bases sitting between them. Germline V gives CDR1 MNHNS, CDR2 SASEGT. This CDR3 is CASSDVGGQRNQPQHF. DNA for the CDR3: TGTGCCAGCAGTGACGTGGGAGGGCAGCGCAATCAGCCCCAGCATTTT.

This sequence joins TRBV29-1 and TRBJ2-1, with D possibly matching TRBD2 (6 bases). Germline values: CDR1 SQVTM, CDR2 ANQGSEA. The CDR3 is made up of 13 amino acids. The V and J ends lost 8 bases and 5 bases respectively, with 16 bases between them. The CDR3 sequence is CSILGGYHNEQFF. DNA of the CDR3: TGCAGCATCCTTGGAGGGTATCACAATGAGCAGTTCTTC.

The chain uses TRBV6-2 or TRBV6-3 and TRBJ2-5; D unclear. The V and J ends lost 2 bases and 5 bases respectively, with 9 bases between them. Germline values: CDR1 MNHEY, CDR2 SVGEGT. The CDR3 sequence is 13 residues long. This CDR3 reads CASSYGRSETQYF. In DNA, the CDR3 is TGTGCCAGCAGTTACGGTCGGTCGGAGACCCAGTACTTC.

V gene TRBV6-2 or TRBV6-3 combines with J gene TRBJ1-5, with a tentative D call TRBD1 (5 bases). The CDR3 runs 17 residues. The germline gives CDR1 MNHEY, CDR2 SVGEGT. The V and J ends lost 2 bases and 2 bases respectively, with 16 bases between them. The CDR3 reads CASSYPQGLVGNQPQHF. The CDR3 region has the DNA TGTGCCAGCAGTTACCCCCAGGGACTTGTTGGCAATCAGCCCCAGCATTTT.

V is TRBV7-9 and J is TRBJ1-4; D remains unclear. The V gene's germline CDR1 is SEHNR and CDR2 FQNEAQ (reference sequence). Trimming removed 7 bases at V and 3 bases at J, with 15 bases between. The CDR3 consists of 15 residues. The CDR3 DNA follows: TGTGCCAGCATTCGGCGGGTCGGGGCTAATGAAAAACTGTTTTTT. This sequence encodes CASIRRVGANEKLFF.

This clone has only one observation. The chain's CDR3 is CASRTSGGTGELFF. In nucleotides, the CDR3 is TGTGCCAGCCGGACTAGCGGGGGGACCGGGGAGCTGTTTTTT. The V call is TRBV2, the J call TRBJ2-2, with 14 bases aligning to TRBD2. Trimming at V came to 8 bases and at J to 5 bases, leaving 1 base not matched to a gene. CDR1 is SNHLY and CDR2 is FYNNEI in the germline V gene. This CDR3 has 14 residues.

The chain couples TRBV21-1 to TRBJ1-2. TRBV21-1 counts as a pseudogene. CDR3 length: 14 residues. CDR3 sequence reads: CASSKSGGDYGYTF. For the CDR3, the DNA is TGTGCCAGCAGCAAAAGCGGGGGTGACTATGGCTACACCTTC.

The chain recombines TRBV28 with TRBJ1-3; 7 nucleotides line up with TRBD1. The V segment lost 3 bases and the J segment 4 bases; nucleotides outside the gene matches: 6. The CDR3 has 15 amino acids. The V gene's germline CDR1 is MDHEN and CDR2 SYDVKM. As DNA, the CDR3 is TGTGCCAGCAGTTTCGACAGGGCCGGAGGAAACACCATATATTTT. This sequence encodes CASSFDRAGGNTIYF.

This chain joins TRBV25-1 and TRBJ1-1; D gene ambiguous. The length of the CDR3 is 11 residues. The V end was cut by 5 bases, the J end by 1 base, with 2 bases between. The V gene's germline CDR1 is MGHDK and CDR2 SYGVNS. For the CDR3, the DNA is TGTGCCAGCAGTCGGAACACTGAAGCTTTCTTT. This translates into CASSRNTEAFF.